This T cell receptor (beta chain) was recovered during a study of shared clonotypes between healthy human individuals. Study at large: CD8 memory received one plate per donor, CD8 naive two, CD4 memory three and CD4 naive three.

A word on this clone: What it recognizes is unknown.

Produced via immunoSEQ multiplex PCR; TCRdb's table is partial and in-frame only. This table holds about 2.3 million clones, approximately 95% found once. General study points: Generally, naive subsets (rather than memory subsets) showed larger estimated richness.

V lost 8 bases and J lost 3, with 5 bases in between. The germline V gene has CDR1 SNHLY and CDR2 FYNNEI. CDR3 length: 10 residues. The gene calls are TRBV2 and TRBJ2-7; unclear D gene. The source is a man between 18 and 35 years old in good health. Some clones in this sample may be carry-over from other donors' samples. The sample comprised naive CD4+ T cells from PBMCs. The subset was: CD45RA+ positively selected. The CDR3 protein is CASGNYEQYF. The DNA for the CDR3 is TGTGCCAGCGGAAACTACGAGCAGTACTTC.